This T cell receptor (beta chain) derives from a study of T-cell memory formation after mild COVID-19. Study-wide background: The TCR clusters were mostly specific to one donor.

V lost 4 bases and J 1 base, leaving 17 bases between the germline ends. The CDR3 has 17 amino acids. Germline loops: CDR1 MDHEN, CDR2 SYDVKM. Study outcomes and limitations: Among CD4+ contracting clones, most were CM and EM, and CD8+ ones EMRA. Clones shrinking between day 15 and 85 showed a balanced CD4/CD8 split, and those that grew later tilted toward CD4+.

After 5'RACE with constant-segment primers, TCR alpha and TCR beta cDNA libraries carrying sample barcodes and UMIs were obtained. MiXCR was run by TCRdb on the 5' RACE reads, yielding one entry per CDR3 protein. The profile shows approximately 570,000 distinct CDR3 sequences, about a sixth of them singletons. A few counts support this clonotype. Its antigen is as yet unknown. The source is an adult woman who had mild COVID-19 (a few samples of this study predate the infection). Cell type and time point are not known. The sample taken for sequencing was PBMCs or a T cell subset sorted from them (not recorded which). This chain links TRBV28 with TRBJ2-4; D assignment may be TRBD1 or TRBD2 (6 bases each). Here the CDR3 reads CASSSPPWGAAKNIQYF. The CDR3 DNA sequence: TGTGCCAGCAGTTCCCCCCCTTGGGGGGCTGCCAAAAACATTCAGTACTTC.